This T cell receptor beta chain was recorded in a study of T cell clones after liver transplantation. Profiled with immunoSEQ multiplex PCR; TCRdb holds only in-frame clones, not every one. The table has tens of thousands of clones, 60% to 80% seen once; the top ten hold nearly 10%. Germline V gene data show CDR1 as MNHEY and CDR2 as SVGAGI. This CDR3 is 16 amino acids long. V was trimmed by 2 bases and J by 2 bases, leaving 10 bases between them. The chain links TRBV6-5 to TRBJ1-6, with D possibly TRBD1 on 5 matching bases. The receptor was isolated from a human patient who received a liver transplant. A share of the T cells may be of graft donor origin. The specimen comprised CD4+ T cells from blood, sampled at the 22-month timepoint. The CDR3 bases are TGTGCCAGCAGTTACCGGCCAGGGACCTATAATTCACCCCTCCACTTT. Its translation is CASSYRPGTYNSPLHF.